The clone carrying this T cell receptor beta chain was recorded at least ten times. The data stem from a study of T cells after posttransplantation cyclophosphamide. A marrow graft followed busulfan-fludarabine conditioning, with cyclophosphamide on days +3 and +4. Data came from immunoSEQ multiplex PCR; TCRdb stores just in-frame clones and leaves some out. The sample holds about 25,000 clones, and no clone turns up only once. This clonotype was sampled from a male patient aged 18-30 years who received an allogeneic stem cell transplant from a related donor, was CMV-positive, and had no GVHD. The graft donor may account for some of the T cells. Source: PBMCs, taken after allogeneic stem cell transplant with posttransplant cyclophosphamide.

CDR3 sequence reads: CATSRARLADNEQFF. CDR3 bases: TGTGCCACCAGCAGAGCTAGGCTAGCGGACAATGAGCAGTTCTTC. The V call is TRBV15, the J call TRBJ2-1; 7 bases align to TRBD2. The CDR3 covers 15 residues. Germline CDR1 LNHNV, CDR2 YYDKDF (reference sequence). V was pared by 1 base and J by 5 bases, with 5 bases of the junction left unmatched.